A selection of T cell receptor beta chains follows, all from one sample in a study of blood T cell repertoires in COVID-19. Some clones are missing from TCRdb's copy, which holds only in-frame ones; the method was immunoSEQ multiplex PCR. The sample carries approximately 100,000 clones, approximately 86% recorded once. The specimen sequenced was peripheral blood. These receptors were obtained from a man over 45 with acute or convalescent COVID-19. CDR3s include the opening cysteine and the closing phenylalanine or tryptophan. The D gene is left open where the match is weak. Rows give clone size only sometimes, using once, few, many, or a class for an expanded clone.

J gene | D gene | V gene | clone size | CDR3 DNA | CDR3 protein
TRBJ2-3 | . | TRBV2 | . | TGTGCCAGCAGTGAGAGTGACAATCGTAGCACAGATACGCAGTATTTT | CASSESDNRSTDTQYF
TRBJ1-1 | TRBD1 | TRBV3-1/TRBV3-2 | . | TGTGCCAGCAGCCTACGACAGGGGGGAACTGAAGCTTTCTTT | CASSLRQGGTEAFF
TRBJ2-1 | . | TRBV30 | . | TGTGCCTGGAGTGACCTAGGAGGGGCCTACAATGAGCAGTTCTTC | CAWSDLGGAYNEQFF
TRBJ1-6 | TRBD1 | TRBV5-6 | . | TGTGCCAGCAGCCGGGACAGGAATTCACCCCTCCACTTT | CASSRDRNSPLHF
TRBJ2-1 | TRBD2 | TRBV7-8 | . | TGTGCCAGCAGCTTTGAAACTAGCGCTAGAAATGAGCAGTTCTTC | CASSFETSARNEQFF
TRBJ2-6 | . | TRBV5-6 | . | TGTGCCAGCAGCGGACTTTCTTCTGGGGCCAACGTCCTGACTTTC | CASSGLSSGANVLTF
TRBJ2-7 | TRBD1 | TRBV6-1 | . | TGTGCCAGCAGTGAAGAGGGGGCGAGTCTGAACTTC | CASSEEGASLNF
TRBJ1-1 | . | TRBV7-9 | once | TGTGCCAGCAGCTCCCAGGCGAACACTGAAGCTTTCTTT | CASSSQANTEAFF
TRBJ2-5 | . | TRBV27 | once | TGTGCCAGCAGTTCCCCGACTGGACTCTTACAAGAGACCCAGTACTTC | CASSSPTGLLQETQYF
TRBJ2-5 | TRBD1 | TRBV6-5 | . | TGTGCCAGCACCCAGACAGGGGCAGAGACCCAGTACTTC | CASTQTGAETQYF
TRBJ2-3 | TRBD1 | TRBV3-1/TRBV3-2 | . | TGTGCCAGCAGCCTCCGGACAGGGTCAGGCACAGATACGCAGTATTTT | CASSLRTGSGTDTQYF
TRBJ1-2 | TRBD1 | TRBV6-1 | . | TGTGCCAGCAGTGAACAGGACAGGGTCGCATCCTATGGCTACACCTTC | CASSEQDRVASYGYTF
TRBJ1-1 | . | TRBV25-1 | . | TGTGCCAGCAGTCGAGGTACTGAAGCTTTCTTT | CASSRGTEAFF
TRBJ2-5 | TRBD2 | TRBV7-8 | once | TGTGCCAGCAGCCAAGGACTAGCGGGAGGGGGACAAGAGACCCAGTACTTC | CASSQGLAGGGQETQYF
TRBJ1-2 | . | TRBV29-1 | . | TGCAGCGTTGATGGTTACAGCCAGGGCTACACCTTC | CSVDGYSQGYTF
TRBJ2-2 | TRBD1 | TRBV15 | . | TGTGCCACCAGCAGCGGGACAGTGAACACCGGGGAGCTGTTTTTT | CATSSGTVNTGELFF
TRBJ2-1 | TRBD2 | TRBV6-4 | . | TGTGCCAGCAGTGACTCGACTAGCGGGAGCAATGAGCAGTTCTTC | CASSDSTSGSNEQFF
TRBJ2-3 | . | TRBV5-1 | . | TGCGCCAGCAGCGGGTCAGGGGCCTTCTCAATAGATACGCAGTATTTT | CASSGSGAFSIDTQYF
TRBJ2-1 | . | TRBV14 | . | TGTGCCAGCAGCCAACTTGGCAACAGGGAGTTAAATGAGCAGTTCTTC | CASSQLGNRELNEQFF
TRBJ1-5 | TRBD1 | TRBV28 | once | TGTGCCAGCAGTTTCAAGCCAGGGGGCCTTCAGCCCCAGCATTTT | CASSFKPGGLQPQHF
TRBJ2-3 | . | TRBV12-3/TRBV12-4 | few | TGTGCCAGCACCAGGGACACAGATACGCAGTATTTT | CASTRDTDTQYF
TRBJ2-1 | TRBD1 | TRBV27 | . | TGTGCCAGCAGGCCGGGGACAGGGTCCCTCGAGCAGTTCTTC | CASRPGTGSLEQFF